This record looks at one T cell receptor beta chain sequence and its context. The data were obtained in a study of T cell changes during pregnancy in multiple sclerosis. The table came from immunoSEQ multiplex PCR; TCRdb's copy has only in-frame clones and leaves some out. Altogether some 64,000 clones are present, 85% to 90% being singletons, with the ten largest covering roughly 0.9%. The clonotype comes from a female donor in good health, enrolled as a control in a pregnancy study. Material: peripheral blood, obtained in the first trimester of pregnancy.

The CDR3 sequence: CAIGWEGPDYGYTF. CDR3 bases: TGTGCCATCGGATGGGAGGGGCCCGACTATGGCTACACCTTC. The V gene is TRBV10-3, the J gene TRBJ1-2, with D perhaps TRBD1 (5 bases). Germline loops: CDR1 ENHRY, CDR2 SYGVKD. Trimming left V 8 bases short and J 3 bases short, with 16 bases between. There are 14 residues in the CDR3.